This T cell receptor (beta chain) appears in the sequencing data of a study of blood T cell repertoires in COVID-19. Assay: immunoSEQ multiplex PCR; the TCRdb copy retains only in-frame clones and omits some. Of about 100,000 clones in the sample, about 88% are singletons; the top ten hold 2% to 2.5%. Germline assignment: CDR1 MDHEN and CDR2 SYDVKM. The CDR3 extends over 15 amino acids. With 7 bases removed from V and 5 bases from J, the gap between germline ends came to 18 bases. This clone was recorded only once. The chain uses TRBV28 and TRBJ1-5, with D possibly matching TRBD1 (5 bases). Sequencing was performed on peripheral blood. This receptor was identified in a human donor in a cohort sampled during active COVID-19. The CDR3: CASTNWQGTHQPQHF. CDR3 nucleotides: TGTGCCAGCACCAATTGGCAGGGAACGCATCAGCCCCAGCATTTT.